This TCR beta chain was captured in a study of blood T cells in healthy people across ages. Turning to the study itself: Capturing about one barcoded beta molecule per two T cells was achieved by template switching.

A second about 7 to 11 cycle PCR used barcoded and J-beta primers. TCRdb recomputed calls from the 5' RACE reads with MiXCR, one row per CDR3 protein. The table records 1,500,000 or so distinct CDR3 sequences, 40% to 45% of them present only once. The CDR3 has 15 amino acids. Trimming removed 5 bases from V and 2 bases from J, with 13 bases in between. CDR1 MNHEY and CDR2 SVGAGI come from the germline V gene. This clonotype was sampled from a young woman in good health. Sequencing was done on a sample of blood. The chain joins TRBV6-5 to TRBJ2-1; tentative D call: TRBD1 (5 bases). Written as DNA, the CDR3 is TGTGCCAGCAGTCCCCTCGGCAGGGCCTACAATGAGCAGTTCTTC. Translated: CASSPLGRAYNEQFF.